This T cell receptor (beta chain) came from a study of T cell responses to AZD1222 COVID-19 vaccine. The CDR3 extends over 13 amino acids. Deletions cut 3 bases from V and 4 bases from J, with 9 bases between. This clone was recorded a few times. The assay was immunoSEQ multiplex PCR, and TCRdb's table has in-frame clones only and misses some. The sample has 120,000 or so clones, about 89% seen once. The gene calls are TRBV12-3 or TRBV12-4 and TRBJ1-2; D not resolved. Sequencing used peripheral blood, obtained on day 0 of AZD1222 vaccination. The TCR originated in an adult in good health. CDR3: CASSLGVSYGYTF. The CDR3 bases are TGTGCCAGCAGTTTGGGAGTTTCCTATGGCTACACCTTC.